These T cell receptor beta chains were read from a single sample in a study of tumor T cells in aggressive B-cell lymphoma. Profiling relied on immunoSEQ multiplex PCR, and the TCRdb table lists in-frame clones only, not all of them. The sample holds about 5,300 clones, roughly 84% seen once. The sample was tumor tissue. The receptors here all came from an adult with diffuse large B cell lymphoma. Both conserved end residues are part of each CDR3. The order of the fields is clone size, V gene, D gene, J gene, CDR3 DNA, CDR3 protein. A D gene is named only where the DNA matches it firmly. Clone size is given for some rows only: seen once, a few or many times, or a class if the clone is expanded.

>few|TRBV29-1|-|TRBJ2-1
TGCAGCGCCACTGGACTGCCCGGTGGTGAGCAGTTCTTC
CSATGLPGGEQFF
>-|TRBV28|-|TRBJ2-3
TGTGCCAGCAGCTCCGCGAACAGGGGCACAGATACGCAGTATTTT
CASSSANRGTDTQYF
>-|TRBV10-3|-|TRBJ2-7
TGTGCCATCAGTGAGTCGGCAGGAACCTACGAGCAGTACTTC
CAISESAGTYEQYF
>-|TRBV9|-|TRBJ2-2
TGTGCCAGCAGGCAATCCAGCGCGAACACCGGGGAGCTGTTTTTT
CASRQSSANTGELFF
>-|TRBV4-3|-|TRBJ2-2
TGCGCCAGCAGCCAGACTATCGGGGACACCGGGGAGCTGTTTTTT
CASSQTIGDTGELFF
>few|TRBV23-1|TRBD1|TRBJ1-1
TGCGCCAGCAGTCAATACAGGGGGAACACTGAAGCTTTCTTT
CASSQYRGNTEAFF
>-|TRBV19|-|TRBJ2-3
TGTGCCAGTAGCCCCAGGGGGAGGACAGATACGCAGTATTTT
CASSPRGRTDTQYF
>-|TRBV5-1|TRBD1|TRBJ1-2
TGCGCCAGCAGCCCCCGGGACAGTCATGGCTACACCTTC
CASSPRDSHGYTF
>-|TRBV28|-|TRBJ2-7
TGTGCCAGCAGTCCTACAGTAGCCTACGAGCAGTACTTC
CASSPTVAYEQYF
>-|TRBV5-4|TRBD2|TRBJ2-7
TGTGCCAGCAGCACCATAGCGGGAGTATCCGAGCAGTACTTC
CASSTIAGVSEQYF
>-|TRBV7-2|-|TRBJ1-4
TGTGCCAGCACCAGCTTAGGGAGCACAAAAGAAAAACTGTTTTTT
CASTSLGSTKEKLFF
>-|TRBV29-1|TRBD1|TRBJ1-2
TGCAGCGTTGAAGAGCAGACAGGGAGCTATGGCTACACCTTC
CSVEEQTGSYGYTF
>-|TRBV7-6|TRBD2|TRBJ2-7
TGTGCCAGCAGCCCGACTAGCGGGACTGGGGAGCAGTACTTC
CASSPTSGTGEQYF
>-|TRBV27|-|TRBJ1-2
TGTGCCAGCAGCGGGGTTAGATCGGCAGTCACTAACTATGGCTACACCTTC
CASSGVRSAVTNYGYTF
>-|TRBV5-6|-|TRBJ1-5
TGTGCCAGCAGCCACACAGGGAATCAGCCCCAGCATTTT
CASSHTGNQPQHF
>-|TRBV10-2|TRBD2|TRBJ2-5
TGCGCCACCTCGCCTCGTTCTAGCGGGAGGGGAGAGACCCAGTACTTC
CATSPRSSGRGETQYF
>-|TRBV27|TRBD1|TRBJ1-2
TGTGCCACCAGCTTGGGACAGAACTATGGCTACACCTTC
CATSLGQNYGYTF
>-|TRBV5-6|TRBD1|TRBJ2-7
TGTGCCAGCAGCGATGGGTGGGCAGGGGGCTTGGACGAGCAGTACTTC
CASSDGWAGGLDEQYF
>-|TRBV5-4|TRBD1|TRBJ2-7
TGTGCCAGCAGCTTCGGGGGACAGGGGGCTTTCGACGAGCAGTACTTC
CASSFGGQGAFDEQYF
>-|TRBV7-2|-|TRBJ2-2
TGTGCCAGCAGCTTAGCCAGGAAGACCGGGGAGCTGTTTTTT
CASSLARKTGELFF
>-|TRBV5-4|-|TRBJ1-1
TGTGCCAGCAGAACAGGCACCAACACTGAAGCTTTCTTT
CASRTGTNTEAFF
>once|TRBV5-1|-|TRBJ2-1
TGCGCCAGCAGCCCGGGTGGACACAACTACAATGAGCAGTTCTTC
CASSPGGHNYNEQFF
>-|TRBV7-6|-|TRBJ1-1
TGTGCCAGCAGCGGAGACTTTCGGGGGGCTTCGATGAACACTGAAGCTTTCTTT
CASSGDFRGASMNTEAFF
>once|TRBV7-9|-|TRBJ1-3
TGTGCCAGCAGCTTAGCCGGGTGGTTCTCTGGAAACACCATATATTTT
CASSLAGWFSGNTIYF
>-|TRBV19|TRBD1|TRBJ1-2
TGTGCCAGTACCCCAGGGGGCTGGTATGGCTACACCTTC
CASTPGGWYGYTF
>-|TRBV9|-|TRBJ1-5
TGTGCCAGCAGCGTAGGGGCGGGTGGCAATCAGCCCCAGCATTTT
CASSVGAGGNQPQHF
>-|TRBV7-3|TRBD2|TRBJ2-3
TGTGCCAGCAGCTTAACTGGGGGGGAAGATACGCAGTATTTT
CASSLTGGEDTQYF
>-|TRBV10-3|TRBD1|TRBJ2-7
TGTGCCATCAGTGAAGGGGACAGGGACTCCTACGAGCAGTACTTC
CAISEGDRDSYEQYF
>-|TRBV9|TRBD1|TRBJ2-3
TGTGCCAGCGTGATACAGGGGACGATAGATACGCAGTATTTT
CASVIQGTIDTQYF
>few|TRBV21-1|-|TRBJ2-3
TGTGCCGTCCGCCGAGGGGTGAGGAGGGGATTGGCGCAGTATTTT
CAVRRGVRRGLAQYF
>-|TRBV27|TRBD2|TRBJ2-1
TGCGCCAGCAGTCCCAGGACTAGCGGGAGGGGTGAGCAGTTCTTC
CASSPRTSGRGEQFF
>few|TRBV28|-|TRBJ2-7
TGTGCCAGCAGAAATCTGGCGGGGCCACTATCTAAAACCTACGAGCAGTACTTC
CASRNLAGPLSKTYEQYF
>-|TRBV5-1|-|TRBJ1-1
TGCGCCAGCGCTGGGGGGAGGATGAACACTGAAGCTTTCTTT
CASAGGRMNTEAFF
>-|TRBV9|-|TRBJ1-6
TGTGCCAGCAGCCCCCCGGCGGGCGATAATTCACCCCTCCACTTT
CASSPPAGDNSPLHF
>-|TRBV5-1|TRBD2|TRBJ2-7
TGCGCCAGCAGCTTGGAGCTAGCGGGAACCTACGAGCAGTACTTC
CASSLELAGTYEQYF
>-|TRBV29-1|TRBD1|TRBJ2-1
TGCAGCGTTGTTGGGGGGACAGGGTCCAGTGAGCAGTTCTTC
CSVVGGTGSSEQFF
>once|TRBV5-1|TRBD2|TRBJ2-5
TGCGCCAGCAGCTTTGCGGGGGGGCGAGAGACCCAGTACTTC
CASSFAGGRETQYF
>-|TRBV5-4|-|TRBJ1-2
TGTGCCAGCAGCTCGGCCCGGGATCTGGATTATGGCTACACCTTC
CASSSARDLDYGYTF
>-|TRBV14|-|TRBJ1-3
TGTGCCAGCAGCCAAGATGCGGGGGCGCGTGGAAACACCATATATTTT
CASSQDAGARGNTIYF
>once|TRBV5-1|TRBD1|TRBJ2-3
TGCGCCAGCCGACAGGGGGCTAGCACAGATACGCAGTATTTT
CASRQGASTDTQYF
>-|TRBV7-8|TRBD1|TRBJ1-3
TGTGCCAGCAGCTCGACAGGGGCTGTAAACACCATATATTTT
CASSSTGAVNTIYF
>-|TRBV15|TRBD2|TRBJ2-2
TGTGCCACCAGCGCATGGGGGGGGGAACTCGGGGAGCTGTTTTTT
CATSAWGGELGELFF
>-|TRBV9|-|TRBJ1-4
TGTGCCAGCAGCGTTTCCGGGACACTTGCAACTAATGAAAAACTGTTTTTT
CASSVSGTLATNEKLFF
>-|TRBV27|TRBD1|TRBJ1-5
TGTGCCAGCAGTTTATTGGGACAGCATAGCAATCAGCCCCAGCATTTT
CASSLLGQHSNQPQHF
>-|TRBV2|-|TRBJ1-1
TGTGCCAGCAGTGACTTCAGTAACACTGAAGCTTTCTTT
CASSDFSNTEAFF
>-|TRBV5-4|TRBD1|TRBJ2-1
TGTGCCAGCAGACCCCCCGGGACAGGGGGATACAATGAGCAGTTCTTC
CASRPPGTGGYNEQFF
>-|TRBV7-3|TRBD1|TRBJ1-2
TGTGCCAGCAGCCCGGGACAGGGAGGCGGCTACACCTTC
CASSPGQGGGYTF
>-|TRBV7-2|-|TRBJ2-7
TGTGCCAGCAGCTTCTTTACCTACGAGCAGTACTTC
CASSFFTYEQYF
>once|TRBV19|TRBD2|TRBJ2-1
TGTGCCAGTAGAAACGGCGCGGGAGCTTCTAATGAGCAGTTCTTC
CASRNGAGASNEQFF
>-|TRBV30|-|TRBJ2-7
TGTGCCTCGGGAACCTACGAGCAGTACTTC
CASGTYEQYF
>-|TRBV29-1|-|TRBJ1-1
TGCAGCGCGGACAGAGCGAACACTGAAGCTTTCTTT
CSADRANTEAFF
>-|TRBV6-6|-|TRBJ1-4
TGTGCCAGCAGTTACCACGACCGAGGTGAAAAACTGTTTTTT
CASSYHDRGEKLFF
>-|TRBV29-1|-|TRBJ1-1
TGCAGCGTTGAATCTAACACTGAAGCTTTCTTT
CSVESNTEAFF